This T cell receptor (beta chain) came from a study of blood T cell repertoires in COVID-19 (dated by TCRdb to 2020 to 2021). General notes on the study: Samples covering the acute and convalescent phases of COVID-19 were provided by collaborators in the United States, Italy and Spain. The material from the prospective study consisted of cDNA or gDNA derived from T cells, B-cell-depleted T cells, or PBMCs. Subjects who had been exposed to COVID-19, were actively infected with it, or had recovered from it provided the deeply sampled blood TCRbeta repertoires that made up the dataset. Where available, HLA class I and class II types were taken from metadata supplied by the sample provider and were not determined by assay-based typing. The samples were drawn from two sources: the first 160 participants of the ongoing ImmuneRACE study, and 1,254 subjects contributed by 6 global collaborators. A freely available public database, intended as a resource for researchers studying the immune response to SARS-CoV-2, is where the repertoires were released. A de-identified subject ID, COVID-19 status, age in years and sex were almost always included in the sample metadata. Results the study describes overall, beyond this receptor: The quantity of clinical and demographic metadata differed by source and by participant and was supplied without curation.

The junction shows trimming of 4 bases on V and 2 bases on J, plus 9 bases between the germline ends. Measured from the cysteine to the phenylalanine, the CDR3 is 13 residues long. Solely the CDR3 DNA is kept, with 39 bases framed from the first base. The germline V gene encodes CDR1 SQVTM and CDR2 ANQGSEA. Concerning this clone itself: Its antigen remains undetermined. No much larger clonotype is one base removed from it; base qualities were not supplied.

Each collaborating institution followed its own protocols to collect whole blood in K2EDTA tubes. For TCRbeta analysis, collaborators shipped samples as frozen whole blood, isolated PBMCs, or DNA extracted from either of those sample types. TCRbeta CDR3 regions were amplified from genomic DNA by means of the immunoSEQ Assay, a bias-controlled multiplex PCR. On the authors' methods: Nucleated cell counts per sample were estimated from amplification of reference gene primers within the assay. To quantify the absolute abundance of each unique TCRbeta CDR3 rearrangement, sequence reads were collapsed and filtered. For each sample, productive Simpson clonality was calculated as the square root of Simpson's diversity index over productive rearrangements. Sourced from immuneACCESS, this table was stored by TCRdb with only in-frame sequences that have V and J called. A share of the clones is absent; for the studies checked, an unresolved V gene accounts for under half, and the remainder has no known explanation. That table gives V, J and clone size, and the DNA gave D and trimming. The sample records roughly 280,000 clones, roughly 86% of which are singletons. The ten largest clonotypes hold about 8.8% of the sample.

Recombination connected TRBV29-1 to TRBJ2-1; the D gene assignment is ambiguous. The sequence was obtained from a man between 40 and 49 years old with active or convalescent COVID-19. Specimen: peripheral blood. CDR3 reads: CSVVKQAYNEQFF. The sequenced DNA: TGCAGCGTTGTCAAGCAGGCCTACAATGAGCAGTTCTTC.